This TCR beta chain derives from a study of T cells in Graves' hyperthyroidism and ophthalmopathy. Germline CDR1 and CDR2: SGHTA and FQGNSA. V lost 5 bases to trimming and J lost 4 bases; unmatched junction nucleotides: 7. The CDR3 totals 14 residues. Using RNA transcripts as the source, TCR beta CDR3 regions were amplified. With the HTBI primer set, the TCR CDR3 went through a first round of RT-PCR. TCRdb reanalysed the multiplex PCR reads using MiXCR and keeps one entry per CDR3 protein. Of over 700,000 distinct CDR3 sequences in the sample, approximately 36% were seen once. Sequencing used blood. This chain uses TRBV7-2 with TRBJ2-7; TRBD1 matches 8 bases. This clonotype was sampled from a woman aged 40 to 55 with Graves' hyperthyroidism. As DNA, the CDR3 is TGTGCCAGCAGCCCAGGGGGCGCTTGGTACGAGCAGTACTTC. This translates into CASSPGGAWYEQYF.